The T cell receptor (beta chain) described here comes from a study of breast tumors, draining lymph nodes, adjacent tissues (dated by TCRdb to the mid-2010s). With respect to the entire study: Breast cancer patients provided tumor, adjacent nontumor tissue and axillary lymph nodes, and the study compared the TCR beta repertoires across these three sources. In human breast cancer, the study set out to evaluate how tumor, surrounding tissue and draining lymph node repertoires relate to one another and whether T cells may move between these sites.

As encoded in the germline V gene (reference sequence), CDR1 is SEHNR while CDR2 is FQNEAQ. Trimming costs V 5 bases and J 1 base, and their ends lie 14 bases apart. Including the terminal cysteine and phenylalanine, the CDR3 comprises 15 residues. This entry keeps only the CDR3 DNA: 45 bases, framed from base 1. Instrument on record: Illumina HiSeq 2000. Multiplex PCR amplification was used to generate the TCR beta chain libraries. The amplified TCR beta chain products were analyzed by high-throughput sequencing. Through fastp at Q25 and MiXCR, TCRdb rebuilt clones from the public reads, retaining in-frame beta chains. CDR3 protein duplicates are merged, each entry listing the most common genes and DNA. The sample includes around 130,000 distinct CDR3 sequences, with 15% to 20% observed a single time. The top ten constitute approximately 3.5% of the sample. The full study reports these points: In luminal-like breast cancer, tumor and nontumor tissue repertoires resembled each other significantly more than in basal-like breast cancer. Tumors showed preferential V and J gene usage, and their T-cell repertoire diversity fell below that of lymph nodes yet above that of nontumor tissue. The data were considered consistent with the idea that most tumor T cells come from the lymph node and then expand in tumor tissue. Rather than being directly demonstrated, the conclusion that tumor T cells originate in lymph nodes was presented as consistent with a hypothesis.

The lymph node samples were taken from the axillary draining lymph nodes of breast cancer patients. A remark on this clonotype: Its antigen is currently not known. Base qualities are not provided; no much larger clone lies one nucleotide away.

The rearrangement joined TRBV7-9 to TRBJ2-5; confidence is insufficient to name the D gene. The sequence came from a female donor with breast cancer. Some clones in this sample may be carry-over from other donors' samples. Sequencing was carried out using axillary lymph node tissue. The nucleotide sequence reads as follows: TGTGCCAGCAGCGAAATTGGTTCGAGCCAAGAGACCCAGTACTTC. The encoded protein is CASSEIGSSQETQYF. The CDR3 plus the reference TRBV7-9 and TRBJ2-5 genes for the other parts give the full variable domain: DTGVSQNPRHKITKRGQNVTFRCDPISEHNRLYWYRQTLGQGPEFLTYFQNEAQLEKSRLLSDRFSAERPKGSFSTLEIQRTEQGDSAMYLCASSEIGSSQETQYFGPGTRLLVL.